Below, one T cell receptor (beta chain) is given with its context. Method: immunoSEQ multiplex PCR; TCRdb's copy keeps in-frame clones and lacks some. The sample lists some 1 million clones, approximately 68% occurring once. The data belong to a study of shared clonotypes between healthy human individuals. The trim removed 9 bases at V and 3 bases at J, leaving 4 bases unmatched. The germline V gene encodes CDR1 SNHLY and CDR2 FYNNEI. CDR3 size: 12 residues. The TCR sequence derives from a man in his late teens or twenties in good health. This chain connects TRBV2 to TRBJ2-5, with 7 bases identical to TRBD1. The sample comprised memory CD4+ T cells sorted from blood. Subset denoted: CD45RA-negative fraction. The CDR3 spells CARGQAKETQYF. For the CDR3, the DNA is TGTGCCAGAGGACAGGCAAAAGAGACCCAGTACTTC.